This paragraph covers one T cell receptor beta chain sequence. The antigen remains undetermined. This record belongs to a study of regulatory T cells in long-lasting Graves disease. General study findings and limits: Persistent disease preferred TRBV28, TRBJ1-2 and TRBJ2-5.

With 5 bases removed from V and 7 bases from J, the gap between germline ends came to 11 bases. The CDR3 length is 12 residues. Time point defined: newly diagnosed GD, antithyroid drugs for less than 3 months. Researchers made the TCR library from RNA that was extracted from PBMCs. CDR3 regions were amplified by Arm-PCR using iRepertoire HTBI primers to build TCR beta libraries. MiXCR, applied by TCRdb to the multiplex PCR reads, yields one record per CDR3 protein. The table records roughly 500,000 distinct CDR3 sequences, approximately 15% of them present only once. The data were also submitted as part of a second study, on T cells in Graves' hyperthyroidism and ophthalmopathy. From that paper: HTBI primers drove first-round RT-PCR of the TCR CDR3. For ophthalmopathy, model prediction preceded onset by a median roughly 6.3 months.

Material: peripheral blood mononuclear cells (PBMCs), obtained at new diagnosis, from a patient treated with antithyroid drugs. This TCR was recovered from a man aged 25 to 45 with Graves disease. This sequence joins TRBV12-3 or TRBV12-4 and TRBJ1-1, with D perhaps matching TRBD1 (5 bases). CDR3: CASSPRVYEAFF. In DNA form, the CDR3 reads TGTGCCAGCAGTCCCAGGGTCTATGAAGCTTTCTTT.